This section outlines one T cell receptor beta chain sequence together with its context. The CDR3 is made up of 14 amino acids. Germline lookup yields CDR1 LGHNA and CDR2 YNFKEQ. V gave up 0 bases and J gave up 2 bases, with 7 bases separating them. The data were obtained in a study of identical twins. One entry per CDR3 protein, called by TCRdb with MiXCR from the 5' RACE reads. The sample shows 1,800,000 or so distinct CDR3 sequences, under 35% of them seen only once. Sequenced material: cord blood. This sequence was found in a newborn girl in good health. The V gene is TRBV4-2, the J gene TRBJ1-2; D not resolved. The CDR3: CASSQEVGNYGYTF. The CDR3 DNA sequence: TGTGCCAGCAGCCAAGAAGTGGGGAACTATGGCTACACCTTC.